What follows is one TCR beta chain and its context. No antigen is known for it. The CDR3 totals 14 residues. The V and J ends lost 3 bases and 4 bases, in that order; junction bases with no gene match: 6. Germline CDR1 SEHNR, CDR2 FQNEAQ (reference sequence). The data stem from a study of T cell responses to AZD1222 COVID-19 vaccine. General study findings and limits: It should be noted that donors were predominantly white British and more often female, and clonal diversity was possibly underestimated. When two AZD1222 doses had been given, Spike-specific TCR breadth and depth rose. Mapped onto spike, vaccine-associated CD4 TCRs spanned it and were dominant at 160-218 and 743-854.

TCRdb keeps only in-frame clones here, not all; method: immunoSEQ multiplex PCR. The sample includes 150,000 to 200,000 clones, around nine tenths seen only once; the top ten take about 1.5%. The J gene is TRBJ2-7, the V gene TRBV7-9, with 7 bases identical to TRBD2. The sequence was collected from an adult in good health. Sample: peripheral blood, taken on day 0 of AZD1222 vaccination. CDR3 sequence (DNA): TGTGCCAGCAGCTTTCCAGGGAGGGGTTACGAGCAGTACGTC. Protein: CASSFPGRGYEQYV.